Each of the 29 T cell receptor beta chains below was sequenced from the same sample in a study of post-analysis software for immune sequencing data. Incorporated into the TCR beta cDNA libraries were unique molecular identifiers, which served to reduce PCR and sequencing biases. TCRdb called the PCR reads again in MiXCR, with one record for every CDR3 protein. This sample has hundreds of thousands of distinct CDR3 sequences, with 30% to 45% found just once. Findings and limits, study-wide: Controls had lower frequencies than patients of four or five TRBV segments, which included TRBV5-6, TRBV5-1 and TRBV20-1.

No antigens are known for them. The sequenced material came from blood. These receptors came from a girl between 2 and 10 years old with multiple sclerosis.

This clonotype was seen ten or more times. CDR3 amino acids: CSASGTAQETQYF. The CDR3 coding sequence is TGCAGCGCCTCCGGGACAGCCCAAGAGACCCAGTACTTC. V is TRBV29-1 and J is TRBJ2-5; 7 bases line up with TRBD1. Looked up from germline, CDR1 is SQVTM and CDR2 is ANQGSEA. The CDR3 covers 13 residues. After removal of 7 bases from V and 1 base from J, the junction contained 6 bases not matched to a gene.

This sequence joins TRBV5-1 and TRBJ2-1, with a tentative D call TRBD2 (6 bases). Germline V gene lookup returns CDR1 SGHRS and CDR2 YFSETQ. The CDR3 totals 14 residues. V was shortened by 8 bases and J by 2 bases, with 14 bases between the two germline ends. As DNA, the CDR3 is TGCGCCAGGGACTGGGGAGGTCCCTACAATGAGCAGTTCTTC. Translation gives CARDWGGPYNEQFF.

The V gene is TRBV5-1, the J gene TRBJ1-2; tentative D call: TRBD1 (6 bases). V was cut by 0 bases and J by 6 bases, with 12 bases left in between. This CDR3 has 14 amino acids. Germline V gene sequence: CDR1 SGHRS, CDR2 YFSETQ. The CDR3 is CASSLVGGANGYTF. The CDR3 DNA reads TGCGCCAGCAGCTTGGTTGGGGGCGCGAATGGCTACACCTTC. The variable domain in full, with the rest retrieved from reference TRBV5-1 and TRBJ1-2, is KAGVTQTPRYLIKTRGQQVTLSCSPISGHRSVSWYQQTPGQGLQFLFEYFSETQRNKGNFPGRFSGRQFSNSRSEMNVSTLELGDSALYLCASSLVGGANGYTFGSGTRLTVV.

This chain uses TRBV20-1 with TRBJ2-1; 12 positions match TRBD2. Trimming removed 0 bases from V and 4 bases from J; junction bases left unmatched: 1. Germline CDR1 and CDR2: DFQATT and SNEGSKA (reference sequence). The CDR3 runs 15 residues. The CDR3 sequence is CSAREGTSGYNEQFF. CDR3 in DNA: TGCAGTGCTAGAGAGGGGACTAGCGGGTACAATGAGCAGTTCTTC.

The CDR3 here is CASTQGHFSNQPQHF. Here the CDR3 DNA reads TGTGCCAGCACACAGGGCCATTTTAGCAATCAGCCCCAGCATTTT. The V gene is TRBV7-2, the J gene TRBJ1-5, with TRBD1 as a possible D gene (6 bases). Trimming took 7 bases from V and 0 from J, leaving 13 bases between them. This CDR3 has 15 residues. Germline CDR1 SGHTA, CDR2 FQGNSA.

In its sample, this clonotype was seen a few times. CDR3 residues: CASSEGQVLWETQYF. For the CDR3, the DNA is TGTGCCAGCAGCGAGGGACAGGTCTTGTGGGAGACCCAGTACTTC. The rearrangement uses TRBV9 and TRBJ2-5, with 8 bases aligning to TRBD1. CDR1 and CDR2 (germline): SGDLS, YYNGEE. The CDR3 contains 15 residues. V was pared by 3 bases and J by 5 bases, with 9 bases of the junction left unmatched. Using reference TRBV9 and TRBJ2-5 for the parts outside the CDR3, the full variable domain is DSGVTQTPKHLITATGQRVTLRCSPRSGDLSVYWYQQSLDQGLQFLIQYYNGEERAKGNILERFSAQQFPDLHSELNLSSLELGDSALYFCASSEGQVLWETQYFGPGTRLLVL.

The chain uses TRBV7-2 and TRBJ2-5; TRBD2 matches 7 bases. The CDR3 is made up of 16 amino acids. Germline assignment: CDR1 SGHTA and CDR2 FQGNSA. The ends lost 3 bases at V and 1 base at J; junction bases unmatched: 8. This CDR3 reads CASSFVASGAQETQYF. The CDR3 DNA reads TGTGCCAGCAGCTTTGTGGCTAGCGGAGCCCAAGAGACCCAGTACTTC.

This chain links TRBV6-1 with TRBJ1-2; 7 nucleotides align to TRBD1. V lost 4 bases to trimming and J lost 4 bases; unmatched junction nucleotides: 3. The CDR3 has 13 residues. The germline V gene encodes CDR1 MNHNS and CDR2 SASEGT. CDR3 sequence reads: CASSGDSTYGYTF. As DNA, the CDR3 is TGTGCCAGCAGTGGGGACAGTACCTATGGCTACACCTTC.

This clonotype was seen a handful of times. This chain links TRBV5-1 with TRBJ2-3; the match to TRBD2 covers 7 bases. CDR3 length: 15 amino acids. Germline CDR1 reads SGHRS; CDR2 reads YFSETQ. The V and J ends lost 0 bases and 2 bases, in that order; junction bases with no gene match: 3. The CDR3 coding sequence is TGCGCCAGCAGCTTGGCGCGGGAGATCACAGATACGCAGTATTTT. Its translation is CASSLAREITDTQYF. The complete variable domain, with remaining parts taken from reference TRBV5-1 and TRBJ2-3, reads KAGVTQTPRYLIKTRGQQVTLSCSPISGHRSVSWYQQTPGQGLQFLFEYFSETQRNKGNFPGRFSGRQFSNSRSEMNVSTLELGDSALYLCASSLAREITDTQYFGPGTRLTVL.

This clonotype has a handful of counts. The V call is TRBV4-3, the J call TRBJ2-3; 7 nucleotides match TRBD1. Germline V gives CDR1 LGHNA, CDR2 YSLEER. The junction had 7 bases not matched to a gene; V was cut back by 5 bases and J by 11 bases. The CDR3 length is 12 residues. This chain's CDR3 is CASSYGTAEQYF. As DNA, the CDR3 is TGCGCCAGCAGCTACGGGACAGCAGAGCAGTATTTT.

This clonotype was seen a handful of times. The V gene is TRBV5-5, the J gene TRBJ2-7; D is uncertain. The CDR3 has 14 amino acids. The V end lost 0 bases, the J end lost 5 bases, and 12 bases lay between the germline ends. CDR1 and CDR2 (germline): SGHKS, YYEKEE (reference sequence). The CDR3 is CASSLDFRRHEQYF. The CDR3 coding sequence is TGTGCCAGCAGCTTGGACTTCCGCAGGCACGAGCAGTACTTC.

The CDR3 loop is CASSVAGGTQYF. The DNA for the CDR3 is TGTGCCAGCAGCGTAGCCGGGGGTACGCAGTATTTT. The chain couples TRBV9 to TRBJ2-3, with TRBD2 as a possible D gene (6 bases). The length of the CDR3 is 12 residues. V was shortened by 0 bases and J by 8 bases, with 7 bases between the two germline ends. From germline, CDR1 is SGDLS and CDR2 YYNGEE.

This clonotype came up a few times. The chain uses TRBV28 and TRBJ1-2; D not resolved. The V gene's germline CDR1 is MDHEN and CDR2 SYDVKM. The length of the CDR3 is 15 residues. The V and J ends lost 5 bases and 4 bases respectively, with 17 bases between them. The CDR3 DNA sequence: TGTGCCAGCAGTCCTAACGGGCAGCCCTTCTATGGCTACACCTTC. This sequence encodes CASSPNGQPFYGYTF.

The CDR3 DNA reads TGCGCCAGCAGCCAAGAAGCTATCCCCAGGAAACTCTATGGCTACACCTTC. Encoded protein: CASSQEAIPRKLYGYTF. The chain carries TRBV4-3 and TRBJ1-2, with no clear D. CDR1 LGHNA and CDR2 YSLEER come from the germline V gene. The CDR3 contains 17 residues. The germline V and J ends were trimmed by 0 bases and 4 bases, with 18 bases remaining between them.

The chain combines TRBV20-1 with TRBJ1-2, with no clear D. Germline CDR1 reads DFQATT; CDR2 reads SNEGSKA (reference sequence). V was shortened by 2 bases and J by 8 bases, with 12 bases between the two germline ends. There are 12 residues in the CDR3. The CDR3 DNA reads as TGCAGTGCTAGAAAGGGAGAGCAGGGCTACACCTTC. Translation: CSARKGEQGYTF.

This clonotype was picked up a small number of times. This CDR3 is CSAYAVAISYNEQFF. In DNA, the CDR3 is TGCAGTGCTTACGCCGTGGCTATATCCTACAATGAGCAGTTCTTC. This chain joins TRBV20-1 and TRBJ2-1; D remains ambiguous. There are 15 residues in the CDR3. Germline values: CDR1 DFQATT, CDR2 SNEGSKA (reference sequence). The V and J ends lost 5 bases and 1 base respectively, with 15 bases between them.

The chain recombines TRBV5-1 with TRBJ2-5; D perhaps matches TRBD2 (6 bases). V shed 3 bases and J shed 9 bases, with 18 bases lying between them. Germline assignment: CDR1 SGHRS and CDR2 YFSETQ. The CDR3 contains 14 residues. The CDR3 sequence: CASSSPGLLGAQYF. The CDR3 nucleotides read TGCGCCAGCAGCTCGCCGGGACTGCTCGGGGCCCAGTACTTC.

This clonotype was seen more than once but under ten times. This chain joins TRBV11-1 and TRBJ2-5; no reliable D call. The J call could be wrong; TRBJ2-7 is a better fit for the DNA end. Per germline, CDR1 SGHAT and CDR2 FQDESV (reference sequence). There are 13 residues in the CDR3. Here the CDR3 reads CASSLIRTGEQYF. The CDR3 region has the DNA TGTGCCAGCAGCTTAATCAGGACGGGCGAGCAGTACTTC.

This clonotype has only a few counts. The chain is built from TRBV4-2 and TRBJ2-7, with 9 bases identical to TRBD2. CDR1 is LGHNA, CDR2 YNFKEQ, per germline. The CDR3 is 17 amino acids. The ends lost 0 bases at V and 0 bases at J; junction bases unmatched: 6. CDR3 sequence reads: CASSQEGSGGFSYEQYF. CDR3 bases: TGTGCCAGCAGCCAAGAGGGTAGCGGGGGTTTCTCCTACGAGCAGTACTTC.

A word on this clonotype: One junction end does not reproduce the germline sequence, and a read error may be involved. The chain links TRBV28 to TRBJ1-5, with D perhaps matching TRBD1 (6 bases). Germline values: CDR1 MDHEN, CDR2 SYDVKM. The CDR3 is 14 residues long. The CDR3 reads CTSSLPYRDQPQHF. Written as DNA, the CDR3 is TGTACCAGCAGTTTGCCCTACAGGGATCAGCCCCAGCATTTT.

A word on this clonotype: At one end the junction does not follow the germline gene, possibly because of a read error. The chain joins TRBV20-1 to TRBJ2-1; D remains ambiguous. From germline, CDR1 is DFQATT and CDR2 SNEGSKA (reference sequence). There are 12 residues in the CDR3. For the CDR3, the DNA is TGCAGTGCTAGATTAGTGAACAATGGGCAGTTCTTC. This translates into CSARLVNNGQFF.

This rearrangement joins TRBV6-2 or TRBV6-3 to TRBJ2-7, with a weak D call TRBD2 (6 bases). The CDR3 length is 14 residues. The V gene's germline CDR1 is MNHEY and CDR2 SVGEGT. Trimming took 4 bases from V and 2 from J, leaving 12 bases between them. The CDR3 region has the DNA TGTGCCAGCAGTTTGGCGCGGGAAACCTACGAGCAGTACTTC. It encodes CASSLARETYEQYF.

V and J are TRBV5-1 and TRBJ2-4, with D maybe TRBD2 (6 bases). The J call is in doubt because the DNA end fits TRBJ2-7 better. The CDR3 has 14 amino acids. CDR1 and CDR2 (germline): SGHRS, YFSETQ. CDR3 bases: TGCGCCAGCAGCCTAAACGGAGGGTGGGGCGAGCAGTACTTC. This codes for CASSLNGGWGEQYF.

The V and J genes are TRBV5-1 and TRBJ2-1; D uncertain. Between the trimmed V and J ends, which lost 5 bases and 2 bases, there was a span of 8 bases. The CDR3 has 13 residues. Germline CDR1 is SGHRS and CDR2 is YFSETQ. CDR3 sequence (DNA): TGCGCCAGCAGTAATCTACCCTACAATGAGCAGTTCTTC. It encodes CASSNLPYNEQFF.

The DNA of the CDR3 is TGTGCCAGCAGCTTACAGCTCCAGGAACTAGCTGAGCAGTTCTTC. This sequence encodes CASSLQLQELAEQFF. The genes are TRBV7-6 and TRBJ2-1; tentatively, D is TRBD2 (6 bases). The ends were cut back, 2 bases at V and 9 bases at J, with 17 bases in the middle. Germline CDR1 is SGHVS and CDR2 is FNYEAQ. The length of the CDR3 is 15 residues.

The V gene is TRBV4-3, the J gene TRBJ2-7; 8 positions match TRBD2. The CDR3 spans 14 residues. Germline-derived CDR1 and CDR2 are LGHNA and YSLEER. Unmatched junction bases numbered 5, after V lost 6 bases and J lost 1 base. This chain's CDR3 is CASSKTSASYEQYF. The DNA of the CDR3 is TGCGCCAGCAGTAAGACTAGCGCGTCCTACGAGCAGTACTTC.

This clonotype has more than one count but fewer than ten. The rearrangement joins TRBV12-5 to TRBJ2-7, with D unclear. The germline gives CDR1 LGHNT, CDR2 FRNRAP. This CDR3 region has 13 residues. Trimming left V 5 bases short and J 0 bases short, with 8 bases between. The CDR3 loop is CASGLPSSYEQYF. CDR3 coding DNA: TGTGCTAGTGGTCTCCCCAGCTCCTACGAGCAGTACTTC.

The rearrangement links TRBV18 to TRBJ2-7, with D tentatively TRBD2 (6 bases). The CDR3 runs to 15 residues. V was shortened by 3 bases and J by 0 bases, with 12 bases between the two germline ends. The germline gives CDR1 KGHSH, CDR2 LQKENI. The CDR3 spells CASSPLQDYSYEQYF. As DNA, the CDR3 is TGTGCCAGCTCACCTCTACAGGACTACTCCTACGAGCAGTACTTC.

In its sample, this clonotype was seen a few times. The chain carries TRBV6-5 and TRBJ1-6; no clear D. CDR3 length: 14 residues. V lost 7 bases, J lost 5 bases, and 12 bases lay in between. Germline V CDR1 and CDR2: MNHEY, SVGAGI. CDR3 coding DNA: TGTGCCAGCAAACCTCCGGACGATAATTCACCCCTCCACTTT. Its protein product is CASKPPDDNSPLHF.